Listed here are 31 T cell receptor beta chains from one sample, sequenced in a study of Tregs in tolerant kidney transplant recipients. Repertoires were generated with immunoSEQ multiplex PCR, while TCRdb's copy carries only in-frame clones and drops some. The sample records over 85,000 clones, approximately 94% being singletons. The source material was CD4+ T cells from blood, sampled before the transplant. These receptors all stem from a human donor who received a combined kidney and bone marrow transplant.

This chain links TRBV6-6 with TRBJ2-5; TRBD1 is a possible D gene (5 bases). The V end lost 2 bases, the J end lost 4 bases, and 8 bases lay between the germline ends. CDR3 length equals 13 residues. CDR1 MNHNY and CDR2 SVGAGI come from the germline V gene (reference sequence). CDR3 nucleotide sequence: TGTGCCAGCAGTTACGGGCAGGGAGAGACCCAGTACTTC. Amino acids: CASSYGQGETQYF.

The chain has TRBV5-6 and TRBJ2-5; 11 nucleotides agree with TRBD2. This CDR3 spans 16 amino acids. Germline V gene data show CDR1 as SGHDT and CDR2 as YYEEEE. V lost 0 bases to trimming and J lost 5 bases; unmatched junction nucleotides: 6. CDR3 region: CASSLELAGAGETQYF. The CDR3 DNA follows: TGTGCCAGCAGCTTGGAACTAGCGGGGGCAGGTGAGACCCAGTACTTC.

The rearrangement joins TRBV27 to TRBJ2-4; a possible D gene is TRBD1 (6 bases). The CDR3 spans 16 residues. Per germline, CDR1 MNHEY and CDR2 SMNVEV (reference sequence). Trimming removed 3 bases at V and 3 bases at J, with 15 bases between. The CDR3 DNA reads TGTGCCAGCAGTTTCTACCGGGAAGGGGGCAAAAACATTCAGTACTTC. Amino acids: CASSFYREGGKNIQYF.

This clone occurred once. The rearrangement joins TRBV9 to TRBJ2-5; the D gene is possibly TRBD2 (5 bases). Deletions cut 5 bases from V and 1 base from J, with 9 bases between. This CDR3 spans 13 amino acids. From germline, CDR1 is SGDLS and CDR2 YYNGEE. As DNA, the CDR3 is TGTGCCAGCAGTTCCGGGATCCAAGAGACCCAGTACTTC. This codes for CASSSGIQETQYF.

The gene calls are TRBV7-6 and TRBJ1-3; tentatively, D is TRBD1 (6 bases). Per the germline V gene, CDR1 is SGHVS and CDR2 is FNYEAQ. The CDR3 runs 15 residues. Trimming took 4 bases from V and 2 from J, leaving 12 bases between them. CDR3 loop: CASSSLGQTGNTIYF. The DNA of the CDR3 is TGTGCCAGCAGCTCTCTCGGACAGACTGGAAACACCATATATTTT.

The chain combines TRBV7-2 with TRBJ2-1; 14 nucleotides align to TRBD2. The CDR3 sequence is 14 residues long. V shed 3 bases and J 14 bases; nucleotides not matched to a gene: 6. The germline V gene encodes CDR1 SGHTA and CDR2 FQGNSA. CDR3 nucleotide sequence: TGTGCCAGCAGCTTGGCGGGACTAGCGGGAGCGGAGTTCTTC. Translated, it gives CASSLAGLAGAEFF.

This chain links TRBV27 with TRBJ1-4; D uncertain. CDR1 and CDR2 from the germline V gene are MNHEY and SMNVEV (reference sequence). V was trimmed by 3 bases and J by 8 bases, leaving 31 bases between them. The CDR3 is 20 amino acids. CDR3 DNA sequence: TGTGCCAGCAGTTTGGGTAAGATAGGACTCACATCCCGAAGAGTCGAAAAACTGTTTTTT. Its translation: CASSLGKIGLTSRRVEKLFF.

The chain has TRBV18 and TRBJ2-3; tentatively, D is TRBD1 (5 bases). The CDR3 loop spans 15 amino acids. Germline V gene lookup returns CDR1 KGHSH and CDR2 LQKENI. V was cut by 1 base and J by 0 bases, with 8 bases left in between. The CDR3 reads CASSPRAGSTDTQYF. The CDR3 DNA sequence: TGTGCCAGCTCACCACGGGCAGGGAGCACAGATACGCAGTATTTT.

V and J are TRBV18 and TRBJ1-2; TRBD1 agrees at 9 bases. The V gene end was trimmed by 6 bases and the J gene end by 5 bases; junction bases not matched to a gene: 4. The germline CDR1 and CDR2 sequences are KGHSH and LQKENI. This CDR3 contains 13 residues. For the CDR3, the DNA is TGTGCCAGCTCCTCGACAGGGGGGTATGGCTACACCTTC. This translates into CASSSTGGYGYTF.

The gene calls are TRBV19 and TRBJ1-5; TRBD1 aligns across 7 bases. Losses at the gene ends were 4 bases for V and 5 bases for J; bases not matched to a gene: 2. The CDR3 runs 13 residues. In germline, CDR1 is LNHDA, CDR2 SQIVND (reference sequence). The CDR3 DNA reads TGTGCCAGTAGTACCACAGGGGATCAGCCCCAGCATTTT. Protein: CASSTTGDQPQHF.

This chain links TRBV30 with TRBJ1-4; no clear D gene. Trimming shortened V by 0 bases and J by 6 bases, and 11 bases separated the two germline ends. This CDR3 is built from 14 residues. CDR1 is GTSNPN, CDR2 SVGIG, per germline (reference sequence). The CDR3 spells CAWSVLRGDEKLFF. The CDR3 nucleotides are TGTGCCTGGAGTGTACTGAGAGGAGATGAAAAACTGTTTTTT.

The rearrangement uses TRBV4-2 and TRBJ2-1; the match to TRBD2 covers 7 bases. The CDR3 extends over 15 amino acids. Trimming at V came to 5 bases and at J to 4 bases, leaving 8 bases not matched to a gene. Germline V CDR1 and CDR2: LGHNA, YNFKEQ. CDR3 nucleotides: TGTGCCAGCAGCACTTGGCGGGAGCCTTACAATGAGCAGTTCTTC. Encoded protein: CASSTWREPYNEQFF.

This clone showed up just once. This chain joins TRBV5-6 and TRBJ2-2; D uncertain. This CDR3 spans 15 amino acids. V lost 0 bases to trimming and J lost 3 bases, with 9 bases between them. The germline CDR1 and CDR2 sequences are SGHDT and YYEEEE. Here the CDR3 reads CASSLVHIYTGELFF. In nucleotides, the CDR3 is TGTGCCAGCAGCTTGGTTCACATCTACACCGGGGAGCTGTTTTTT.

This sequence joins TRBV28 and TRBJ1-5, with 10 bases that match TRBD1. CDR3 length: 16 amino acids. Trimming at V came to 5 bases and at J to 4 bases, leaving 8 bases not matched to a gene. The germline gives CDR1 MDHEN, CDR2 SYDVKM. CDR3: CASSGTGTGDNQPQHF. The CDR3, as DNA: TGTGCCAGCAGTGGAACCGGGACAGGGGATAATCAGCCCCAGCATTTT.

The genes are TRBV6-4 and TRBJ1-2; D is possibly TRBD1 (5 bases). The V gene's germline CDR1 is MRHNA and CDR2 SNTAGT. With 0 bases removed from V and 8 bases from J, the gap between germline ends came to 7 bases. The CDR3 consists of 12 residues. CDR3 amino acids: CASSDSRGGYTF. CDR3 in DNA: TGTGCCAGCAGTGACTCTAGGGGCGGCTACACCTTC.

There are a few counts of this clone. The same CDR3 also results from other DNA sequences found in this sample. V and J are TRBV2 and TRBJ1-1; D uncertain. Trimming left V 5 bases short and J 0 bases short, with 13 bases between. This CDR3 comprises 15 residues. Germline CDR1 is SNHLY and CDR2 is FYNNEI. CDR3 in amino acids: CASSPREVMNTEAFF. CDR3 sequence (DNA): TGTGCCAGCAGTCCCCGGGAGGTAATGAACACTGAAGCTTTCTTT.

V gene TRBV18 combines with J gene TRBJ2-5; unclear D gene. Germline V gives CDR1 KGHSH, CDR2 LQKENI. The CDR3 is made up of 14 amino acids. V was cut by 3 bases and J by 3 bases, with 11 bases left in between. CDR3 loop: CASSPVTVKETQYF. The CDR3 nucleotides read TGTGCCAGCTCACCCGTCACAGTGAAAGAGACCCAGTACTTC.

The DNA for the CDR3 is TGCGCCAGCAGCCAAGATTATGATCAGCCCCAGCATTTT. Its protein is CASSQDYDQPQHF. This chain joins TRBV4-1 and TRBJ1-5; D gene ambiguous. CDR1 and CDR2 (germline): MGHRA, YSYEKL. V gave up 0 bases and J gave up 5 bases, with 5 bases separating them. The CDR3 runs to 13 residues.

The gene calls are TRBV7-2 and TRBJ2-2; D perhaps matches TRBD1 (6 bases). Germline V gene sequence: CDR1 SGHTA, CDR2 FQGNSA. The CDR3 spans 17 residues. Trimming took off 0 bases at V and 0 bases at J, with 11 bases between the two ends. CDR3 coding DNA: TGTGCCAGCAGCTTAGCGCGGGCAGGGGCGAACACCGGGGAGCTGTTTTTT. It translates to CASSLARAGANTGELFF.

The chain has TRBV4-1 and TRBJ1-2; the D is unclear. Deletions cut 1 base from V and 4 bases from J, with 13 bases between. Germline V gene sequence: CDR1 MGHRA, CDR2 YSYEKL. This CDR3 region has 15 residues. In nucleotides, the CDR3 is TGCGCCAGCAGCCAAGTACAGCCCAGAACCTATGGCTACACCTTC. Translation gives CASSQVQPRTYGYTF.

V and J are TRBV7-9 and TRBJ1-4; D is perhaps TRBD1 (6 bases). The V and J ends lost 5 bases and 3 bases respectively, with 16 bases between them. The CDR3 runs to 16 residues. CDR1 and CDR2 (germline): SEHNR, FQNEAQ (reference sequence). CDR3 bases: TGTGCCAGCAGCCCGAGGGGGGGAGCACCTAATGAAAAACTGTTTTTT. Protein product: CASSPRGGAPNEKLFF.

This chain joins TRBV5-1 and TRBJ2-6, with TRBD2 matching 9 bases. Germline CDR1 SGHRS, CDR2 YFSETQ. V lost 2 bases, J lost 0 bases, and 9 bases stayed unmatched. This CDR3 contains 19 residues. As DNA, the CDR3 is TGCGCCAGCAGCTTTGTTAGCGGGAGTGGAGGCTCTGGGGCCAACGTCCTGACTTTC. It codes for CASSFVSGSGGSGANVLTF.

The DNA of the CDR3 is TGTGCCAGCAGCCGCCTAGGGGCCAATGGCTACACCTTC. It is translated as CASSRLGANGYTF. The V gene is TRBV7-9, the J gene TRBJ1-2; D may be TRBD1 (5 bases). Germline CDR1 reads SEHNR; CDR2 reads FQNEAQ (reference sequence). The CDR3 is made up of 13 amino acids. Trimming left V 5 bases short and J 6 bases short, with 13 bases between.

This clone is a singleton in its sample. The chain is built from TRBV7-2 and TRBJ1-5; D is unresolved. This CDR3 has 15 amino acids. V lost 5 bases, J lost 1 base, and 12 bases lay in between. CDR1 is SGHTA, CDR2 FQGNSA, per germline. The CDR3 DNA is TGTGCCAGCAGCCCCAAGTCAGGCAGCAATCAGCCCCAGCATTTT. Protein: CASSPKSGSNQPQHF.

The chain couples TRBV10-2 to TRBJ2-5; TRBD1 aligns across 11 bases. CDR1 WSHSY and CDR2 SAAADI come from the germline V gene. This CDR3 region has 16 residues. The J segment lost 5 bases and the V segment lost 6 bases, leaving 11 bases of the junction unmatched. The CDR3 coding sequence is TGCGCCAGCAGCGTAACCGGGACAGGGGGTGTGGAGACCCAGTACTTC. This encodes CASSVTGTGGVETQYF.

This clone was recorded only once. The V call is TRBV7-6, the J call TRBJ2-2; 10 bases fit TRBD2. Germline V lookup: CDR1 SGHVS, CDR2 FNYEAQ. This CDR3 contains 16 residues. Germline trimming cut 4 bases from V and 5 bases from J; bases unmatched to any gene: 7. The chain's CDR3 is CASSSASGSITGELFF. The CDR3 DNA is TGTGCCAGCAGCTCAGCTAGCGGGAGTATAACCGGGGAGCTGTTTTTT.

J is TRBJ2-7 and V is TRBV7-2; 8 nucleotides match TRBD2. Trimming removed 6 bases from V and 3 bases from J; junction bases left unmatched: 10. Per germline, CDR1 SGHTA and CDR2 FQGNSA. The CDR3 sequence is 15 residues long. The CDR3 reads CASSLRVAGIYEQYF. The CDR3 nucleotides are TGTGCCAGCAGTCTAAGGGTAGCGGGGATCTACGAGCAGTACTTC.

The chain employs TRBV12-5 and TRBJ2-7; D unresolved. Germline V gene data show CDR1 as LGHNT and CDR2 as FRNRAP. CDR3 length equals 12 residues. V lost 8 bases and J 3 bases, leaving 11 bases between the germline ends. Here the CDR3 reads CASRLDLYEQYF. The CDR3 DNA sequence: TGTGCTAGTCGGCTAGATCTCTACGAGCAGTACTTC.

This clone was seen a single time. The V call is TRBV28, the J call TRBJ2-7; TRBD1 matches at 7 bases. Germline V lookup: CDR1 MDHEN, CDR2 SYDVKM. The CDR3 totals 14 residues. V lost 6 bases and J lost 0; bases outside the gene matches: 5. In DNA form, the CDR3 reads TGTGCCAGCAGCAGACAGGGCAGCTCCTACGAGCAGTACTTC. This gives the protein CASSRQGSSYEQYF.

This clone was recorded only once. The V call is TRBV19, the J call TRBJ1-1; the D gene is possibly TRBD1 (5 bases). V dropped 2 bases and J dropped 0 bases, with 7 bases sitting between them. Germline V gene lookup returns CDR1 LNHDA and CDR2 SQIVND (reference sequence). This CDR3 is 14 amino acids long. This chain's CDR3 is CASSIRGLNTEAFF. Here the CDR3 DNA reads TGTGCCAGTAGTATAAGGGGCTTGAACACTGAAGCTTTCTTT.

Note on this clone: One end of the junction varies from germline; a read error may be responsible. Other DNA sequences within the sample encode an identical CDR3. J is TRBJ1-6 and V is TRBV6-4; no firm D call. CDR3 length equals 15 residues. CDR1 and CDR2 from the germline V gene are MRHNA and SNTAGT. The chain's CDR3 is CASSVSTDSNSPLHF. CDR3 nucleotides: TGTGCCAGCAGTGTATCAACGGACTCTAATTCCCCCCTCCACTTT.